The 19 T cell receptor beta chains listed next were all sequenced from one sample in a study of OX40 agonist ivuxolimab in advanced cancers. Assay used: immunoSEQ multiplex PCR; TCRdb lists only in-frame clones, some missing. The sample holds roughly 49,000 clones, under 90% seen once. The sample here was CD4+ or CD8+ T cells sorted from blood, taken in a trial of the OX40 agonist ivuxolimab. These receptors came from an adult with an advanced solid tumor such as melanoma, head and neck, liver or kidney cancer.

This clone was counted once. The chain couples TRBV6-5 to TRBJ2-3; 11 bases match TRBD2. The trim removed 7 bases at V and 9 bases at J, leaving 6 bases unmatched. The CDR3 totals 13 residues. Germline CDR1 reads MNHEY; CDR2 reads SVGAGI. The CDR3 nucleotides read TGTGCCAGCAACTATCCTAGCGGGAGGACGCAGTATTTT. Translated, it gives CASNYPSGRTQYF.

The gene calls are TRBV20-1 and TRBJ2-7; D may match TRBD1 or TRBD2 (5 bases each). The CDR3 is made up of 11 amino acids. The germline V gene has CDR1 DFQATT and CDR2 SNEGSKA (reference sequence). V lost 7 bases, J lost 2 bases, and 9 bases lay in between. The CDR3 DNA reads as TGCAGTGGGGACGGCCCCTACGAGCAGTACTTC. Its translation is CSGDGPYEQYF.

The chain recombines TRBV5-1 with TRBJ2-7, with a weak D call TRBD2 (6 bases). From germline, CDR1 is SGHRS and CDR2 YFSETQ. The germline V and J ends were trimmed by 2 bases and 0 bases, with 9 bases remaining between them. CDR3 length equals 14 residues. Here the CDR3 DNA reads TGCGCCAGCAGCTTAACTAGCTTCTCCTACGAGCAGTACTTC. It translates to CASSLTSFSYEQYF.

This clone was seen more than once but under ten times. This sequence joins TRBV28 and TRBJ1-3, with D unresolved. The germline V gene encodes CDR1 MDHEN and CDR2 SYDVKM. The CDR3 is 12 residues long. Between the trimmed V and J ends, which lost 4 bases and 8 bases, there was a span of 9 bases. This CDR3 reads CASSSSSDTIYF. DNA of the CDR3: TGTGCCAGCAGTTCTTCCTCCGACACCATATATTTT.

The sample holds a few counts of this clone. J is TRBJ2-5 and V is TRBV10-3, with D unresolved. This CDR3 has 16 residues. Trimming pared 5 bases from V and 5 bases from J, leaving 21 bases between. Germline CDR1 reads ENHRY; CDR2 reads SYGVKD. CDR3 coding DNA: TGTGCCATCAGTAGATACTCGGGCCAAACCGTTGAGACCCAGTACTTC. Its protein is CAISRYSGQTVETQYF.

The chain combines TRBV6-1 with TRBJ2-7, with 7 bases aligning to TRBD1. With 5 bases clipped from V and 3 bases from J, the junction kept 7 bases outside the gene matches. CDR3 length: 14 residues. CDR1 and CDR2 from the germline V gene are MNHNS and SASEGT. CDR3 nucleotide sequence: TGTGCCAGCAGTCGCTCCGGGACAGACTACGAGCAGTACTTC. The encoded protein is CASSRSGTDYEQYF.

Written as DNA, the CDR3 is TGTGCCAGCCGGACAGAGACCTACGAGCAGTACTTC. It specifies CASRTETYEQYF. The J gene is TRBJ2-7, the V gene TRBV7-9, with a possible D match to TRBD1 (6 bases). In germline, CDR1 is SEHNR, CDR2 FQNEAQ (reference sequence). The CDR3 sequence is 12 residues long. Trimming shortened V by 8 bases and J by 2 bases, and 10 bases separated the two germline ends.

The chain joins TRBV2 to TRBJ1-3; D is perhaps TRBD1 (5 bases). CDR1 and CDR2 from the germline V gene are SNHLY and FYNNEI. There are 13 residues in the CDR3. V lost 9 bases, J lost 3 bases, and 12 bases lay in between. CDR3 nucleotide sequence: TGTGCCAGGCGATTGACAGTTGGAAACACCATATATTTT. This codes for CARRLTVGNTIYF.

V and J are TRBV5-4 and TRBJ2-3; D unclear. V was trimmed by 4 bases and J by 0 bases, leaving 12 bases between them. The CDR3 spans 15 residues. The germline V gene encodes CDR1 SGHNT and CDR2 YYREEE (reference sequence). CDR3 bases: TGTGCCAGCAGCCAAGGACGGAGAAGCACAGATACGCAGTATTTT. Encoded protein: CASSQGRRSTDTQYF.

The chain has TRBV9 and TRBJ2-3; D gene unclear. CDR1 is SGDLS and CDR2 is YYNGEE in the germline V gene. The V and J ends lost 3 bases and 2 bases respectively, with 16 bases between them. CDR3 length equals 16 residues. The CDR3 loop is CASSALGRRFTDTQYF. CDR3 sequence (DNA): TGTGCCAGCAGCGCACTGGGCAGGAGATTCACAGATACGCAGTATTTT.

Only one count was recorded for this clone. The chain uses TRBV2 and TRBJ2-7; D unresolved. Germline V gene data show CDR1 as SNHLY and CDR2 as FYNNEI. Trimming removed 9 bases from V and 1 base from J, with 13 bases in between. The CDR3 runs to 13 residues. CDR3 in amino acids: CASGMARSYEQYF. The CDR3 nucleotides are TGTGCCAGTGGGATGGCACGGTCCTACGAGCAGTACTTC.

The gene calls are TRBV9 and TRBJ1-2; TRBD1 might be the D (5 bases). Deletions cut 0 bases from V and 3 bases from J, with 18 bases between. This CDR3 is 17 amino acids long. Germline values: CDR1 SGDLS, CDR2 YYNGEE. The CDR3 loop is CASSVAWGLTSDYGYTF. The CDR3 bases are TGTGCCAGCAGCGTAGCCTGGGGACTTACGTCAGACTATGGCTACACCTTC.

V is TRBV5-1 and J is TRBJ1-1; D possibly corresponds to TRBD1 (5 bases). CDR3 size: 15 residues. Trimming stripped 3 bases from V and 4 bases from J, with 16 bases between. CDR1 and CDR2 (germline): SGHRS, YFSETQ. The CDR3 here is CASSWGFGRPTEAFF. The CDR3 DNA sequence: TGCGCCAGCAGCTGGGGGTTTGGCAGGCCCACTGAAGCTTTCTTT. Full variable domain (missing parts from reference TRBV5-1 and TRBJ1-1): KAGVTQTPRYLIKTRGQQVTLSCSPISGHRSVSWYQQTPGQGLQFLFEYFSETQRNKGNFPGRFSGRQFSNSRSEMNVSTLELGDSALYLCASSWGFGRPTEAFFGQGTRLTVV.

The J gene is TRBJ2-1, the V gene TRBV10-1; TRBD2 agrees at 7 bases. With 3 bases clipped from V and 7 bases from J, the junction kept 15 bases outside the gene matches. CDR3 length equals 17 residues. Germline CDR1 WNHNN, CDR2 SYGVQD (reference sequence). For the CDR3, the DNA is TGCGCCAGCAGTGATGCTAGCGGCCCCACCCTGGGGAATGAGCAGTTCTTC. This translates into CASSDASGPTLGNEQFF.

This clone was counted once. The rearrangement joins TRBV7-9 to TRBJ2-1, with TRBD2 identical over 10 bases. V shed 11 bases and J 7 bases; nucleotides not matched to a gene: 11. The V gene's germline CDR1 is SEHNR and CDR2 FQNEAQ (reference sequence). CDR3 size: 14 residues. The CDR3 spells CAGLLAGAMNEQFF. In DNA form, the CDR3 reads TGTGCCGGACTTCTAGCGGGAGCTATGAATGAGCAGTTCTTC.

The rearrangement uses TRBV7-2 and TRBJ2-3, with 8 positions matching TRBD1. V was clipped by 1 base and J by 4 bases; unmatched bases: 4. CDR3 length: 15 residues. Germline values: CDR1 SGHTA, CDR2 FQGNSA. The CDR3 DNA reads as TGTGCCAGCAGCTTAGAAACAGGGGGAGCAGATACGCAGTATTTT. Translated, it gives CASSLETGGADTQYF.

The CDR3 DNA follows: TGTGCCACCAGCAGAGCTCTGGAAGAGACCCAGTACTTC. Its protein is CATSRALEETQYF. The chain joins TRBV15 to TRBJ2-5, with unresolved D. With 1 base removed from V and 3 bases from J, the gap between germline ends came to 6 bases. CDR1 is LNHNV and CDR2 is YYDKDF in the germline V gene (reference sequence). The CDR3 runs to 13 residues.

The chain combines TRBV13 with TRBJ2-2; the D gene is possibly TRBD2 (5 bases). V was cut by 1 base and J by 7 bases, with 7 bases left in between. CDR1 PRHDT and CDR2 FYEKMQ come from the germline V gene (reference sequence). This CDR3 has 13 residues. CDR3 sequence: CASSLVGIGELFF. CDR3 bases: TGTGCCAGCAGCTTAGTCGGGATCGGGGAGCTGTTTTTT.

The chain has TRBV19 and TRBJ2-7, with TRBD2 matching 7 bases. CDR3 length: 14 residues. J was trimmed by 3 bases and V by 3 bases; bases with no gene match: 5. Germline V CDR1 and CDR2: LNHDA, SQIVND (reference sequence). The CDR3 spells CASSMLGGGYEQYF. The CDR3 DNA follows: TGTGCCAGTAGTATGCTTGGCGGGGGCTACGAGCAGTACTTC.